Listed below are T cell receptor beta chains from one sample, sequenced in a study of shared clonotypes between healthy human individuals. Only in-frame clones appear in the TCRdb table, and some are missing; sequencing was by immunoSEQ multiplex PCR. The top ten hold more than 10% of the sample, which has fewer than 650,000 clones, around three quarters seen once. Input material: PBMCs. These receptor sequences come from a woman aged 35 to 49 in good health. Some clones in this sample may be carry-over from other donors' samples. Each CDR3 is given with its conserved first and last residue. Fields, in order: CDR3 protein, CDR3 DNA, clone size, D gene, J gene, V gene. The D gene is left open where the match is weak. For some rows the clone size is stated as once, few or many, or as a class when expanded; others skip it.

CASNYYRGLDQPQHF TGTGCCAGCAATTATTACAGGGGGCTGGATCAGCCCCAGCATTTT - TRBD1 TRBJ1-5 TRBV6-1
CASSTRSQETQYF TGTGCCAGCTCAACCCGCTCCCAAGAGACCCAGTACTTC - - TRBJ2-5 TRBV18
CASSEFEGGVYTF TGCGCCAGCAGTGAGTTTGAGGGAGGAGTCTACACCTTC - - TRBJ1-2 TRBV10-2
CASSSSGRVYEQYF TGTGCCAGCAGCTCTAGCGGGAGGGTATACGAGCAGTACTTC - TRBD2 TRBJ2-7 TRBV7-9
CASSSNHPGELFF TGTGCCAGCAGTTCAAACCATCCCGGGGAGCTGTTTTTT many - TRBJ2-2 TRBV6-4
CASSLRNDYGYTF TGTGCCAGCAGCTTGCGGAACGACTATGGCTACACCTTC - - TRBJ1-2 TRBV5-4
CASSLRGTQEPFYNEQFF TGTGCCAGCAGCTTAAGAGGCACACAAGAGCCCTTCTACAATGAGCAGTTCTTC - - TRBJ2-1 TRBV11-2
CASSVEWTSGLTQYF TGTGCCAGCAGCGTAGAATGGACTAGCGGGTTGACGCAGTATTTT - TRBD2 TRBJ2-3 TRBV9
CAISGLAGGGETQYF TGTGCCATCAGTGGGCTAGCGGGAGGGGGAGAGACCCAGTACTTC - TRBD2 TRBJ2-5 TRBV10-3
CASSLNSVYEQYF TGCGCCAGCAGCTTGAACAGTGTCTACGAGCAGTACTTC - - TRBJ2-7 TRBV5-1
CASRSTRLQETQYF TGTGCCAGCAGATCTACAAGACTCCAAGAGACCCAGTACTTC - - TRBJ2-5 TRBV27
CASSTGTSGSGETQYF TGTGCCAGCAGCACCGGGACTAGCGGGTCCGGGGAGACCCAGTACTTC - TRBD2 TRBJ2-5 TRBV9
CATTKTGFYEQYF TGTGCCACTACAAAGACAGGGTTCTACGAGCAGTACTTC - TRBD1 TRBJ2-7 TRBV7-8
CASSPDSGTQPQHF TGCGCCAGCAGCCCCGACTCAGGGACCCAGCCCCAGCATTTT - - TRBJ1-5 TRBV5-1
CASSQERTVASYEQYF TGCGCCAGCAGCCAAGAACGGACAGTCGCTTCCTACGAGCAGTACTTC - - TRBJ2-7 TRBV4-3